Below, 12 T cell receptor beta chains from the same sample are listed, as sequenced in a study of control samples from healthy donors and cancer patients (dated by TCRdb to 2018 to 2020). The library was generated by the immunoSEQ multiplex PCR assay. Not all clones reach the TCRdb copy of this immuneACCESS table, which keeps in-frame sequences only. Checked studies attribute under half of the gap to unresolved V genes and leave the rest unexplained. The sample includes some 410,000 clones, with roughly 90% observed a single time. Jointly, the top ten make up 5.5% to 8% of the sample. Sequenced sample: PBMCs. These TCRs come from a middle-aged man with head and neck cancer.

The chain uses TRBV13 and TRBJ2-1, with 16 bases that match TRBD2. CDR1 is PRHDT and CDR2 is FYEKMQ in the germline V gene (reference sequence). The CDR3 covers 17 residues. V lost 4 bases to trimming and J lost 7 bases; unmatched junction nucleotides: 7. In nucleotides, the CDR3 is TGTGCCAGCAGCTCCGGGACTAGCGGGGGGGCCAGTAATGAGCAGTTCTTC. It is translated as CASSSGTSGGASNEQFF.

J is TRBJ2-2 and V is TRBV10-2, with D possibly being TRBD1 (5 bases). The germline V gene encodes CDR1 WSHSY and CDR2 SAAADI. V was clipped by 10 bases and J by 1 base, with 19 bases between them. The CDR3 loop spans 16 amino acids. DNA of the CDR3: TGCGCCACCACGGAACAGGCTGCCTGGAACACCGGGGAGCTGTTTTTT. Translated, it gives CATTEQAAWNTGELFF.

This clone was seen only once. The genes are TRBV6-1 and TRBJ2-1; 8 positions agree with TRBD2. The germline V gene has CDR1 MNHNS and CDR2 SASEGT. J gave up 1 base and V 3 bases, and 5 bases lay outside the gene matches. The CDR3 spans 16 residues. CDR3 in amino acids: CASSDPGGESYNEQFF. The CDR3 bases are TGTGCCAGCAGTGACCCGGGGGGGGAATCCTACAATGAGCAGTTCTTC.

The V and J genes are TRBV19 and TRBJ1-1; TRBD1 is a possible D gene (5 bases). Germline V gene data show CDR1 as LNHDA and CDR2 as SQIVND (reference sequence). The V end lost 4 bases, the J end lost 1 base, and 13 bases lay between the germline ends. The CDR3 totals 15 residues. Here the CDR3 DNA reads TGTGCCAGTAGTACTCTCAGGGAAACGAACACTGAAGCTTTCTTT. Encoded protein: CASSTLRETNTEAFF.

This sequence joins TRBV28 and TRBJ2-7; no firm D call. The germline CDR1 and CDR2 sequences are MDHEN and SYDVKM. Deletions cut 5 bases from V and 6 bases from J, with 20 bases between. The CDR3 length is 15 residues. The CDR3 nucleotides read TGTGCCAGCAGTCTCGCTAGACATGGTTCTCGCGAGCAGTACTTC. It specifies CASSLARHGSREQYF.

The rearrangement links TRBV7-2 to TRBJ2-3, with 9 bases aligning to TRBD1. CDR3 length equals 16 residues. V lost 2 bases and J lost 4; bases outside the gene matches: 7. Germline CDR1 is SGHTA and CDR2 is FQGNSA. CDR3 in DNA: TGTGCCAGCAGCTTACAACAGGGGGCTGTGTCAGATACGCAGTATTTT. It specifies CASSLQQGAVSDTQYF.

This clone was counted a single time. CDR3 sequence reads: CASSPGGGETQYF. The CDR3 DNA reads TGTGCCAGCAGTCCAGGGGGGGGAGAGACCCAGTACTTC. The rearrangement uses TRBV2 and TRBJ2-5; D could derive from TRBD1 or TRBD2 (7 bases each). This CDR3 comprises 13 residues. Germline CDR1 reads SNHLY; CDR2 reads FYNNEI. Trimming cost V 5 bases and J 4 bases, with 11 bases left between them.

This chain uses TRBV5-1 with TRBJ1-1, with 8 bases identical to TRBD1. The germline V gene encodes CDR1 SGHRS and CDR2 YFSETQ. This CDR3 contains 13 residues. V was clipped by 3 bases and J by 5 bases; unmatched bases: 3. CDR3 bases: TGCGCCAGCAGCTCCCAGGGGGCAACTGAAGCTTTCTTT. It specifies CASSSQGATEAFF.

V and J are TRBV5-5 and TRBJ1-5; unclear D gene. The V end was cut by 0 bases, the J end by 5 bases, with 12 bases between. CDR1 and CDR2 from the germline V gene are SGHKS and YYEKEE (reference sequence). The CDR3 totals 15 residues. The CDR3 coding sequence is TGTGCCAGCAGCTTGGACCCCGCCGCGTATCAGCCCCAGCATTTT. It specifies CASSLDPAAYQPQHF. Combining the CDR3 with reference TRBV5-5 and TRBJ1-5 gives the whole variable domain DAGVTQSPTHLIKTRGQQVTLRCSPISGHKSVSWYQQVLGQGPQFIFQYYEKEERGRGNFPDRFSARQFPNYSSELNVNALLLGDSALYLCASSLDPAAYQPQHFGDGTRLSIL.

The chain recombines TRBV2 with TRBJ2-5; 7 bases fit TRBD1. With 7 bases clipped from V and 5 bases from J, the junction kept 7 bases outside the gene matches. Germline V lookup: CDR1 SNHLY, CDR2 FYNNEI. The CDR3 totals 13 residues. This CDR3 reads CASNQRGRETQYF. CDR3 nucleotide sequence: TGTGCCAGCAATCAGAGGGGGCGGGAGACCCAGTACTTC.

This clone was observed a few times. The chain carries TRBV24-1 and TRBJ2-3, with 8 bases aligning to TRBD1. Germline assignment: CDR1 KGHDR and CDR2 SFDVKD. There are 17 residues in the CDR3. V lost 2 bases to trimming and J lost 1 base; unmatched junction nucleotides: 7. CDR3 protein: CATSDSGDRGRTDTQYF. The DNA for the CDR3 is TGTGCCACCAGTGATTCGGGAGACAGGGGCCGCACAGATACGCAGTATTTT.

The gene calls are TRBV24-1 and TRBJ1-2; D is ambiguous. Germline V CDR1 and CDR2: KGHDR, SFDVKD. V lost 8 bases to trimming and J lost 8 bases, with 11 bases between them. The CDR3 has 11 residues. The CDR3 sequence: CATIWTAGYTF. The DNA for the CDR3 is TGTGCCACCATTTGGACCGCGGGCTACACCTTC.